This T cell receptor (beta chain) was profiled in a study of human T cells and chemical hapten exposure. Overall study context: Across samples, TCR yields varied, mostly owing to small differences in pooled library volumes.

Indicated time point: patch test 1, 2 weeks after DPC sensitization. The treatment: therapeutic diphenylcyclopropenone sensitization with weekly scalp DPC. Between the trimmed V and J ends, which lost 7 bases and 2 bases, there was a span of 14 bases. Germline V lookup: CDR1 DFQATT, CDR2 SNEGSKA (reference sequence). CDR3 length: 13 amino acids. TCRdb passed the RACE reads through MiXCR, listing each CDR3 protein once. The sample holds 45,000 to 60,000 distinct CDR3 sequences, 9.3% seen once. Specimen: whole blood, collected in connection with sensitization to the hapten diphenylcyclopropenone (DPC). This receptor was obtained from a woman between 40 and 50 years old with alopecia areata. Some clones in this sample may be carry-over from other donors' samples. This rearrangement joins TRBV20-1 to TRBJ2-5, with D unresolved. CDR3 sequence reads: CSEKPPVQETQYF. In DNA, the CDR3 is TGCAGTGAGAAGCCTCCCGTGCAAGAGACCCAGTACTTC.